Presented here are 9 T cell receptor beta chains from one specimen sequenced in a study of blood T cell repertoires in COVID-19. Sequenced by immunoSEQ multiplex PCR; TCRdb stores in-frame clones only, minus some. The sample gives over 350,000 clones, just under 90% of which show up once; roughly 9.4% is in the top ten. What was sequenced was PBMCs or T cells enriched from blood (not recorded which). The receptors were sampled from a woman aged 45-65 years who had recovered from COVID-19.

This sequence joins TRBV7-2 and TRBJ1-6; TRBD1 matches 10 bases. V lost 6 bases and J lost 7; bases outside the gene matches: 3. CDR3 length: 14 residues. CDR1 SGHTA and CDR2 FQGNSA come from the germline V gene. CDR3 DNA: TGTGCCAGCAGACGACAGGGGGCCAATTCACCCCTCCACTTT. The encoded protein is CASRRQGANSPLHF.

This sequence joins TRBV6-5 and TRBJ1-5; D may be TRBD1 (5 bases). V shed 7 bases and J shed 7 bases, with 14 bases lying between them. CDR1 is MNHEY and CDR2 is SVGAGI in the germline V gene. The CDR3 covers 13 residues. CDR3 sequence (DNA): TGTGCCAGCAAGACAGCTCCTTTCCAGCCCCAGCATTTT. Its protein is CASKTAPFQPQHF.

The gene calls are TRBV23-1 and TRBJ2-3; D is undetermined. TRBV23-1 is designated an ORF whose function remains uncertain. CDR3 length: 12 residues. V was shortened by 7 bases and J by 6 bases, with 11 bases between the two germline ends. CDR3 sequence: CASTAENDTQYF. CDR3 nucleotides: TGCGCCAGCACGGCGGAAAACGATACGCAGTATTTT.

This clone was counted only a few times. The chain is built from TRBV19 and TRBJ1-2; no firm D call. Germline V lookup: CDR1 LNHDA, CDR2 SQIVND (reference sequence). The length of the CDR3 is 13 residues. Trimming left V 8 bases short and J 5 bases short, with 15 bases between. The CDR3 nucleotides are TGTGCCAGTGGCCTTAAACCTGAATATGGCTACACCTTC. It specifies CASGLKPEYGYTF.

The chain uses TRBV7-2 and TRBJ1-6; D not resolved. The V end lost 7 bases, the J end lost 7 bases, and 14 bases lay between the germline ends. The CDR3 consists of 14 residues. CDR1 and CDR2 (germline): SGHTA, FQGNSA. The CDR3 coding sequence is TGTGCCAGCAAGCTTAGCGGGAACAATTCACCCCTCCACTTT. Amino acid sequence: CASKLSGNNSPLHF.

V gene TRBV6-5 combines with J gene TRBJ2-7; 8 nucleotides line up with TRBD1. The ends lost 6 bases at V and 2 bases at J; junction bases unmatched: 9. The CDR3 totals 15 residues. The germline gives CDR1 MNHEY, CDR2 SVGAGI. CDR3: CASRTGTGSTYEQYF. As DNA, the CDR3 is TGTGCCAGCAGAACCGGGACAGGATCTACCTACGAGCAGTACTTC.

V gene TRBV4-2 combines with J gene TRBJ2-1, with D tentatively TRBD2 (5 bases). The CDR3 spans 14 residues. Looked up from germline, CDR1 is LGHNA and CDR2 is YNFKEQ. V lost 4 bases and J lost 4, with 11 bases in between. CDR3 nucleotides: TGTGCCAGCAGCCCGAGCCGACTATACAATGAGCAGTTCTTC. Translating it yields CASSPSRLYNEQFF.

The chain uses TRBV6-5 and TRBJ2-7, with a weak D call TRBD1 (6 bases). The CDR3 is made up of 12 amino acids. Germline V CDR1 and CDR2: MNHEY, SVGAGI. The V gene lost 5 bases and the J gene lost 2 bases, with 7 bases spanning the gap. The CDR3 spells CASSRDTYEQYF. The CDR3 bases are TGTGCCAGCAGTCGGGACACCTACGAGCAGTACTTC.

This clone showed up just once. This sequence joins TRBV27 and TRBJ1-1, with D unresolved. CDR1 is MNHEY and CDR2 is SMNVEV in the germline V gene (reference sequence). V was shortened by 2 bases and J by 3 bases, with 19 bases between the two germline ends. The CDR3 length is 17 residues. The CDR3 sequence is CASSLLPGRQHDTEAFF. The CDR3 bases are TGTGCCAGCAGTTTACTTCCAGGCCGGCAACATGACACTGAAGCTTTCTTT.